The clone carrying this TCR beta chain was counted once. Produced via immunoSEQ multiplex PCR; TCRdb's table is partial and in-frame only. The sample records about 490,000 clones, approximately 83% being singletons. CDR1 is LNHDA and CDR2 is SQIVND in the germline V gene (reference sequence). Trimming shortened V by 6 bases and J by 7 bases, and 15 bases separated the two germline ends. The CDR3 is made up of 14 amino acids. The data were taken from a study of blood T cell repertoires in COVID-19. The TCR originated in a human donor in a cohort sampled during active COVID-19. Material: peripheral blood. V is TRBV19 and J is TRBJ1-4; possible D gene TRBD1, 6 bases. The CDR3 protein is CASSTQGFPEKLFF. CDR3 DNA: TGTGCCAGTAGCACACAGGGTTTCCCTGAAAAACTGTTTTTT.